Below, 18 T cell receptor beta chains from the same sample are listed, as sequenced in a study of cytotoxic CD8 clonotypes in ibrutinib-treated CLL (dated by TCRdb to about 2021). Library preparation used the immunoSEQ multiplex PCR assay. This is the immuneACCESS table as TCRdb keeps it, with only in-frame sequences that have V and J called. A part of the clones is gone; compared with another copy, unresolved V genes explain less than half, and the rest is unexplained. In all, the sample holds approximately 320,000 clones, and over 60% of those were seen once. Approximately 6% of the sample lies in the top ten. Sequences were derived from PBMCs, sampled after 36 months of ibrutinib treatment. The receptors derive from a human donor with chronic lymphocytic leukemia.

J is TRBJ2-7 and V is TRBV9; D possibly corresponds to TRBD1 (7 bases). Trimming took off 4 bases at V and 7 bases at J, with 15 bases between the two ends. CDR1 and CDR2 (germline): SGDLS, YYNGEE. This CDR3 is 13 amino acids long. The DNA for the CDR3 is TGTGCCAGCAGCCCAGGGACAGCGGGTGAGCAGTACTTC. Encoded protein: CASSPGTAGEQYF.

CDR3 in amino acids: CASSERAGGDSPLHF. DNA for the CDR3: TGTGCCAGCAGTGAAAGGGCAGGGGGCGATTCACCCCTCCACTTT. This chain links TRBV6-1 with TRBJ1-6; 8 bases are a match to TRBD1. The CDR3 loop spans 15 amino acids. The V segment lost 2 bases and the J segment 8 bases; nucleotides outside the gene matches: 5. The germline V gene encodes CDR1 MNHNS and CDR2 SASEGT.

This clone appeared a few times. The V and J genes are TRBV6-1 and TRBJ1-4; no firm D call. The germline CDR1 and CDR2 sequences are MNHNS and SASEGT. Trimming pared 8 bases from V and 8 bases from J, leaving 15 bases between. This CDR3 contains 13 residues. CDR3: CASELLGGEKLFF. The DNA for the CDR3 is TGTGCCAGCGAGCTCCTAGGCGGGGAAAAACTGTTTTTT.

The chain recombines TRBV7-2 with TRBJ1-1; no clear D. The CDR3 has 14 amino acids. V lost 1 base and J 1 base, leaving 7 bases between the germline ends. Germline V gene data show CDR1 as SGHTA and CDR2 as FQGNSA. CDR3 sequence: CASSLEIENTEAFF. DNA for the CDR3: TGTGCCAGCAGCTTAGAAATTGAGAACACTGAAGCTTTCTTT.

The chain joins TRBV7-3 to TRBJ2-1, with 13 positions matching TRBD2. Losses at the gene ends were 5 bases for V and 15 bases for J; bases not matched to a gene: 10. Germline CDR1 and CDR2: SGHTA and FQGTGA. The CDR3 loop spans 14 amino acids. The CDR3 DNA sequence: TGTGCCAGCAGCCTCACCGGGACTAGCGGGGCCCCGTTCTTC. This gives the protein CASSLTGTSGAPFF.

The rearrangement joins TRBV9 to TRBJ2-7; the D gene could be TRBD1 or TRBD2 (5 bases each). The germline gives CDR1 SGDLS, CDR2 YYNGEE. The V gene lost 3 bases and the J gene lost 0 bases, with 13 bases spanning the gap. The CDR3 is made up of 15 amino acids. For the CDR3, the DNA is TGTGCCAGCAGCGCCTCCGGGGCGAGCTCCTACGAGCAGTACTTC. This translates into CASSASGASSYEQYF.

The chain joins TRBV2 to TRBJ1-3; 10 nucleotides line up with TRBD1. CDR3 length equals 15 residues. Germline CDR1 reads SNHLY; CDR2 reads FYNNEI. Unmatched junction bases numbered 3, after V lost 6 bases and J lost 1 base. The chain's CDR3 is CASRGTGESGNTIYF. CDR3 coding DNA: TGTGCCAGCAGGGGGACAGGGGAATCTGGAAACACCATATATTTT.

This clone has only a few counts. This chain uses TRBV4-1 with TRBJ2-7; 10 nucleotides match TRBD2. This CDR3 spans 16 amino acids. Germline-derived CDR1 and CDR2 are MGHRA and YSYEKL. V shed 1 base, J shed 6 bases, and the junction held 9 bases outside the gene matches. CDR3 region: CASSQAPSGGMGEQYF. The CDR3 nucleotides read TGCGCCAGCAGCCAAGCTCCTAGCGGGGGCATGGGCGAGCAGTACTTC.

CDR3 amino acids: CASSLAGETQYF. The CDR3 nucleotides are TGTGCCAGCAGCTTAGCGGGGGAGACCCAGTACTTC. The chain is built from TRBV7-9 and TRBJ2-5; no reliable D call. The V end was cut by 0 bases, the J end by 5 bases, with 4 bases between. CDR1 and CDR2 (germline): SEHNR, FQNEAQ (reference sequence). This CDR3 has 12 residues.

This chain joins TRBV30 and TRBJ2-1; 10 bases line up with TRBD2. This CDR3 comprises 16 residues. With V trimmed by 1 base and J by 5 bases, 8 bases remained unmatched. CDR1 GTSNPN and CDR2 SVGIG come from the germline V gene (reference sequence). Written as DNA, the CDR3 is TGTGCCTGGAGTGACCGGGAAGCGGGAGGGGACAATGAGCAGTTCTTC. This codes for CAWSDREAGGDNEQFF.

CDR3 DNA: TGTGCCAGCAGTTTCCTGGGAGGCACAGATACGCAGTATTTT. The encoded protein is CASSFLGGTDTQYF. This chain connects TRBV27 to TRBJ2-3; D is perhaps TRBD2 (5 bases). Trimming removed 3 bases at V and 1 base at J, with 8 bases between. The CDR3 has 14 amino acids. Germline lookup yields CDR1 MNHEY and CDR2 SMNVEV (reference sequence).

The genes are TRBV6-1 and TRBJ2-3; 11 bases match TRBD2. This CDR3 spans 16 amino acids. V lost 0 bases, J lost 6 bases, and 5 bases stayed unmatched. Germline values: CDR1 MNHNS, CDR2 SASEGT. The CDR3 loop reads CASSEAIAGGRDTQYF. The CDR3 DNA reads TGTGCCAGCAGTGAAGCAATAGCGGGGGGGAGGGATACGCAGTATTTT.

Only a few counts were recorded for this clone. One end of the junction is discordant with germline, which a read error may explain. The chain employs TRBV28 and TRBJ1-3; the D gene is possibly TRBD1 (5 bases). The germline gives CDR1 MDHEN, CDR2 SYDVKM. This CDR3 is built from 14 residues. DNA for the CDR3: TGTGTCAGCAGTTTAGACAGACACGGAAACACCATATATTTT. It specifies CVSSLDRHGNTIYF.

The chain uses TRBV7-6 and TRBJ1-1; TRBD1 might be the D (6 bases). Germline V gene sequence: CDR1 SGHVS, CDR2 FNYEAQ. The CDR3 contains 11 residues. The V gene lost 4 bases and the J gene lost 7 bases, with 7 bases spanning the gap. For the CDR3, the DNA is TGTGCCAGCAGCTCGACAGGTGAAGCTTTCTTT. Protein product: CASSSTGEAFF.

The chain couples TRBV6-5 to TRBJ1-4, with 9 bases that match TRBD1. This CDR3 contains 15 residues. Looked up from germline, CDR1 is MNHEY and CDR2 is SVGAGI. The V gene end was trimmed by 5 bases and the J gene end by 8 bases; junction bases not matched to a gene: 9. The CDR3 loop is CASSLPGQGPEKLFF. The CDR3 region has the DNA TGTGCCAGCAGTCTCCCGGGACAGGGCCCAGAAAAACTGTTTTTT.

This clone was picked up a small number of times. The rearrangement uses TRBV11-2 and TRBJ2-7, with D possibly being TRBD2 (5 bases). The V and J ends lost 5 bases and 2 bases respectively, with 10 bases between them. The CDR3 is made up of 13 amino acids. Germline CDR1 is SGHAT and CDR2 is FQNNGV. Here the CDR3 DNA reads TGTGCCAGCAGCGGGAGCCAGACCTACGAGCAGTACTTC. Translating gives CASSGSQTYEQYF.

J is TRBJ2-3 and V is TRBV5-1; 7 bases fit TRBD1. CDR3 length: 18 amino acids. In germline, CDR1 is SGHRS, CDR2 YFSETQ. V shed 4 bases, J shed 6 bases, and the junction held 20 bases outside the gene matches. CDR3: CASSLLTGSSVIADTQYF. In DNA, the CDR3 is TGCGCCAGCAGCCTCCTGACAGGGTCGAGTGTTATAGCGGATACGCAGTATTTT.

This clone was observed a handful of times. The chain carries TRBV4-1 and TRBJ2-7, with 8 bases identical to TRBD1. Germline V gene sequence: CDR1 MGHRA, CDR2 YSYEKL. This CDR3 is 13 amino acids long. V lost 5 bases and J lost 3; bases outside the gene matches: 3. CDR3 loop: CASSSDRDYEQYF. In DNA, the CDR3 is TGCGCCAGCAGCTCGGACAGGGACTACGAGCAGTACTTC.